Below, 18 T cell receptor beta chains from the same sample are listed, as sequenced in a study of blood T cell repertoires in COVID-19. Sequencing used immunoSEQ multiplex PCR; TCRdb keeps in-frame clones, though not all of them. This sample has 350,000 to 450,000 clones; 85% to 90% occur once, and the top ten carry around 1.1%. Sequenced material: PBMCs or T cells enriched from blood (not recorded which). The origin of the receptors is a man aged 25-45 years who had recovered from COVID-19.

The chain has TRBV10-3 and TRBJ2-7; tentatively, D is TRBD1 (7 bases). CDR1 and CDR2 from the germline V gene are ENHRY and SYGVKD. V lost 5 bases and J 2 bases, leaving 16 bases between the germline ends. The CDR3 runs to 15 residues. The CDR3: CAISTLQGGTYEQYF. DNA for the CDR3: TGTGCCATCAGTACCCTCCAGGGGGGCACCTACGAGCAGTACTTC.

The chain employs TRBV5-1 and TRBJ2-1; D remains ambiguous. V was pared by 6 bases and J by 3 bases, with 13 bases between. Germline assignment: CDR1 SGHRS and CDR2 YFSETQ. CDR3 length equals 14 residues. CDR3 sequence (DNA): TGCGCCAGCACTATATCATCCGACTACAATGAGCAGTTCTTC. Amino acid sequence: CASTISSDYNEQFF.

The genes are TRBV28 and TRBJ1-1; D is undetermined. CDR3 size: 12 residues. Between the trimmed V and J ends, which lost 2 bases and 5 bases, there was a span of 6 bases. The germline CDR1 and CDR2 sequences are MDHEN and SYDVKM. The CDR3 sequence: CASSLEGTEAFF. CDR3 DNA sequence: TGTGCCAGCAGTTTAGAGGGAACTGAAGCTTTCTTT.

The J gene is TRBJ1-1, the V gene TRBV27; TRBD1 matches 10 bases. CDR3 length equals 13 residues. J gave up 5 bases and V 5 bases, and 2 bases lay outside the gene matches. Germline CDR1 is MNHEY and CDR2 is SMNVEV (reference sequence). The CDR3 loop is CASSPGQGTEAFF. Here the CDR3 DNA reads TGTGCCAGCAGTCCGGGACAGGGGACTGAAGCTTTCTTT.

The chain is built from TRBV10-3 and TRBJ2-1; 11 positions match TRBD2. This CDR3 contains 16 residues. V dropped 4 bases and J dropped 7; count of bases not matched to a gene: 9. Per the germline V gene, CDR1 is ENHRY and CDR2 is SYGVKD. CDR3 in amino acids: CAISGGLAGGKNEQFF. In DNA, the CDR3 is TGTGCCATCAGTGGTGGGCTAGCGGGAGGTAAGAATGAGCAGTTCTTC.

This rearrangement joins TRBV13 to TRBJ2-5, with 8 nucleotides matching TRBD2. Germline CDR1 PRHDT, CDR2 FYEKMQ (reference sequence). The trim removed 5 bases at V and 3 bases at J, leaving 11 bases unmatched. CDR3 length equals 16 residues. This chain's CDR3 is CASSELADWREETQYF. CDR3 sequence (DNA): TGTGCCAGCAGCGAACTAGCGGATTGGCGGGAAGAGACCCAGTACTTC.

The rearrangement links TRBV7-6 to TRBJ2-7; 7 nucleotides align to TRBD2. The CDR3 length is 16 residues. CDR1 and CDR2 (germline): SGHVS, FNYEAQ. V was clipped by 2 bases and J by 1 base; unmatched bases: 8. The CDR3 DNA follows: TGTGCCAGCAGCTTACTCGCGGGAGCCCAGTCCTACGAGCAGTACTTC. Translation: CASSLLAGAQSYEQYF.

V is TRBV5-1 and J is TRBJ1-1; no definite D call. This CDR3 spans 16 amino acids. Trimming pared 1 base from V and 0 bases from J, leaving 13 bases between. The germline CDR1 and CDR2 sequences are SGHRS and YFSETQ. DNA of the CDR3: TGCGCCAGCAGCTTGCGGGAGAACAGCATGAACACTGAAGCTTTCTTT. Amino acids: CASSLRENSMNTEAFF.

This clone was seen once. The V call is TRBV10-3, the J call TRBJ2-3; unclear D gene. Trimming pared 5 bases from V and 5 bases from J, leaving 8 bases between. Germline V CDR1 and CDR2: ENHRY, SYGVKD. The CDR3 sequence is 12 residues long. CDR3: CAISYRRDTQYF. The CDR3 DNA sequence: TGTGCCATCAGTTACAGACGAGATACGCAGTATTTT.

The chain employs TRBV7-9 and TRBJ2-6; possibly TRBD2 for D (5 bases). Germline assignment: CDR1 SEHNR and CDR2 FQNEAQ (reference sequence). V lost 5 bases and J lost 4, with 18 bases in between. This CDR3 contains 17 residues. As DNA, the CDR3 is TGTGCCAGCAGCCCCCGGGAACGGATTATGGGGGCCAACGTCCTGACTTTC. Amino acids: CASSPRERIMGANVLTF.

The V and J genes are TRBV19 and TRBJ2-7, with D hard to call. Looked up from germline, CDR1 is LNHDA and CDR2 is SQIVND (reference sequence). V shed 8 bases and J shed 0 bases, with 14 bases lying between them. CDR3 length: 14 residues. The CDR3 sequence is CASGTSLSSYEQYF. CDR3 bases: TGTGCCAGTGGTACCTCTCTGAGCTCCTACGAGCAGTACTTC.

The CDR3 sequence is CASSPGTSGFEQYF. CDR3 nucleotides: TGTGCCAGCAGCCCCGGGACTAGCGGCTTCGAGCAGTACTTC. This chain links TRBV7-8 with TRBJ2-7, with 11 positions matching TRBD2. V shed 5 bases, J shed 6 bases, and the junction held 6 bases outside the gene matches. The germline CDR1 and CDR2 sequences are SGHVS and FQNEAQ. The CDR3 consists of 14 residues.

The chain joins TRBV7-8 to TRBJ2-7, with TRBD1 identical over 7 bases. V gave up 2 bases and J gave up 4 bases; unmatched junction bases: 14. The CDR3 is 17 amino acids. In germline, CDR1 is SGHVS, CDR2 FQNEAQ. CDR3: CASSLRTGDSNKYEQYF. In DNA, the CDR3 is TGTGCCAGCAGCTTAAGAACCGGGGACAGCAACAAATACGAGCAGTACTTC.

This chain joins TRBV5-1 and TRBJ2-2, with 9 bases aligning to TRBD1. The CDR3 is 15 residues long. J gave up 3 bases and V 4 bases, and 4 bases lay outside the gene matches. The germline gives CDR1 SGHRS, CDR2 YFSETQ. The CDR3 coding sequence is TGCGCCAGCAGCCCGGGACAGGGCTACACCGGGGAGCTGTTTTTT. Amino acids: CASSPGQGYTGELFF.

This sequence joins TRBV7-2 and TRBJ2-1; 11 bases are a match to TRBD2. This CDR3 region has 16 residues. J was trimmed by 5 bases and V by 1 base; bases with no gene match: 4. Germline V gene data show CDR1 as SGHTA and CDR2 as FQGNSA. The CDR3 nucleotides read TGTGCCAGCAGCTTAGAAGGGACTAGCGGCCACAATGAGCAGTTCTTC. This encodes CASSLEGTSGHNEQFF.

The rearrangement uses TRBV28 and TRBJ2-3; 8 bases are a match to TRBD1. Germline loops: CDR1 MDHEN, CDR2 SYDVKM. V lost 6 bases and J lost 0; bases outside the gene matches: 8. CDR3 length: 16 residues. The CDR3 reads CASSSIRGRSTDTQYF. CDR3 nucleotide sequence: TGTGCCAGCAGCAGTATCAGGGGGCGCAGCACAGATACGCAGTATTTT.

The chain combines TRBV5-4 with TRBJ1-6, with 8 bases matching TRBD1. The germline gives CDR1 SGHNT, CDR2 YYREEE (reference sequence). V lost 5 bases to trimming and J lost 9 bases; unmatched junction nucleotides: 7. The CDR3 has 14 amino acids. The CDR3 DNA reads as TGTGCCAGCAGTTATCAGGGGGCGGGTTCACCCCTCCACTTT. Residues: CASSYQGAGSPLHF. The variable domain in full, completed from reference TRBV5-4 and TRBJ1-6, reads ETGVTQSPTHLIKTRGQQVTLRCSSQSGHNTVSWYQQALGQGPQFIFQYYREEENGRGNFPPRFSGLQFPNYSSELNVNALELDDSALYLCASSYQGAGSPLHFGNGTRLTVT.

The chain has TRBV28 and TRBJ2-3; 8 bases are a match to TRBD2. The germline gives CDR1 MDHEN, CDR2 SYDVKM. The CDR3 spans 13 residues. The V gene end was trimmed by 11 bases and the J gene end by 1 base; junction bases not matched to a gene: 5. CDR3 amino acids: CAAGSGGTDTQYF. CDR3 nucleotides: TGTGCCGCAGGTAGCGGGGGCACAGATACGCAGTATTTT.